The T cell receptor (beta chain) described here comes from a study of shared clonotypes between healthy human individuals. As for this clone: The antigen is not known.

The unsorted PBMC replicate PCRs were performed with roughly 300 ng DNA, 32,000 or so T cell genomes. Under the authors' procedure: Without quality scores, immunoSEQ junctional reads could not be filtered like full-length reads. Profiling relied on immunoSEQ multiplex PCR, and the TCRdb table lists in-frame clones only, not all of them. V and J calls plus clone size are reproduced from that table; the DNA served to infer D and trimming. The table includes 450,000 to 500,000 clones, about 78% detected once. Notes on the study in general: Tissues were not sampled, only blood, and their repertoires likely differ.

V was shortened by 1 base and J by 2 bases, with 10 bases between the two germline ends. The length of the CDR3 is 15 residues. The source material was PBMCs. The clonotype comes from a woman aged 40-49 years in good health. Some clones in this sample may be carry-over from other donors' samples. This chain joins TRBV5-3 and TRBJ1-5; D gene ambiguous. TRBV5-3 is labeled an ORF, and its function is uncertain. The CDR3 bases are TGTGCCAGAAGCTTGCGGCACAAACGCAATCAGCCCCAGCATTTT. This gives the protein CARSLRHKRNQPQHF.